This T cell receptor beta chain was recorded in a study of early T cells in non-severe SARS-CoV-2 infection. As for the study in general: The chains were unpaired, and the sequenced material was bulk RNA from unsorted whole blood. Study-level results: Lookups in VDJdb leaned toward anti-spike CD8 responses and missed private and CD4 specificities.

Germline assignment: CDR1 SGHRS and CDR2 YFSETQ. This CDR3 comprises 14 residues. V lost 0 bases and J lost 6, with 10 bases in between. Remarks on this clonotype: Its target is not known.

The library protocol tagged individual cDNA molecules with unique molecular identifiers. One entry per CDR3 protein, called by TCRdb with MiXCR from the 5' RACE reads. The repertoire has about 80,000 distinct CDR3 sequences, 9.5% to 13% of them found once; the top ten carry under 3%. The V call is TRBV5-1, the J call TRBJ1-5, with D unresolved. The sample taken for sequencing was whole blood. The TCR was taken from an adult who was a healthcare worker with PCR-confirmed SARS-CoV-2 infection or an uninfected control (not recorded which). CDR3 amino acids: CASSLDGHFQPQHF. DNA of the CDR3: TGCGCCAGCAGCTTGGATGGGCATTTTCAGCCCCAGCATTTT. Using reference TRBV5-1 and TRBJ1-5 for the parts outside the CDR3, the full variable domain is KAGVTQTPRYLIKTRGQQVTLSCSPISGHRSVSWYQQTPGQGLQFLFEYFSETQRNKGNFPGRFSGRQFSNSRSEMNVSTLELGDSALYLCASSLDGHFQPQHFGDGTRLSIL.